The entry below gives a single T cell receptor beta chain sequence along with its context. The source of the sample is a study of blood T cells in healthy people across ages. Together with a sample-barcoded 5' primer, a J-beta primer mix was included in a second PCR lasting about 7 to 12 cycles. Researchers report that a template-switch adaptor with 12 random nucleotides tagged each cDNA molecule. TCRdb used MiXCR to reprocess the 5' RACE reads, holding one entry per CDR3 protein. The sample lists about 1.4 million distinct CDR3 sequences; around 55% were seen once. This CDR3 has 14 residues. This TCR came from a man between 18 and 29 years old in good health. The V and J genes are TRBV21-1 and TRBJ2-3; TRBD1 is the table's D call, not checked against the DNA. TRBV21-1 is a pseudogene. Input material: blood. The CDR3: CASRGRAYEDTQYF. The CDR3 nucleotides read TGTGCCAGCAGGGGCAGGGCGTATGAAGATACGCAGTATTTT.